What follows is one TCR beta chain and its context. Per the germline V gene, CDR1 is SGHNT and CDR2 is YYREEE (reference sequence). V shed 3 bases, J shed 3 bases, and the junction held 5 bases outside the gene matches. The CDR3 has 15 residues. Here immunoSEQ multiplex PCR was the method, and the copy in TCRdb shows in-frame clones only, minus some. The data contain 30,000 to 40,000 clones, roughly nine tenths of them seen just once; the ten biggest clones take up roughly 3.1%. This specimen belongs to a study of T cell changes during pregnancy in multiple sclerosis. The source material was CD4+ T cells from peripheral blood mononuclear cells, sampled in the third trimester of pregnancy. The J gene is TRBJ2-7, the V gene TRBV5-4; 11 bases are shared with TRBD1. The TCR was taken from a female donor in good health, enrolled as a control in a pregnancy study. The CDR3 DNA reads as TGTGCCAGCAGCTCACAGGGGACAGGGGGCTACGAGCAGTACTTC. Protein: CASSSQGTGGYEQYF.